The clone carrying this T cell receptor (beta chain) showed up many times. Antigen unknown. This specimen belongs to a study of T-cell memory formation after mild COVID-19. Study-wide background: The two donors had largely donor-specific TCR clusters.

TCR alpha and TCR beta cDNA libraries carrying sample barcodes and UMIs were produced by 5'RACE using constant-segment primers. A single record per CDR3 protein comes from TCRdb applying MiXCR to the 5' RACE reads. In the table there are about 350,000 distinct CDR3 sequences, roughly 13% of which are singletons. Trimming removed 6 bases from V and 1 base from J; junction bases left unmatched: 6. This CDR3 contains 14 residues. Regarding the study as a whole: The SARS-CoV-2 specificity of second-wave clones reaching peak at day 37 remained unverified. Pre-infection memory held some responding clones, suggesting pre-existing cross-reactive T cells responded.

The chain carries TRBV12-3 or TRBV12-4 and TRBJ2-7; 7 bases agree with TRBD2. Sequencing was carried out using PBMCs or a T cell subset sorted from them (not recorded which). The TCR comes from a man younger than 30 who had mild COVID-19 (a few samples of this study predate the infection). Cell type and time point are not known. CDR3 sequence: CASSPRDYSYEQYF. CDR3 nucleotides: TGTGCCAGCAGCCCCCGGGACTATTCCTACGAGCAGTACTTC.